This T cell receptor beta chain was captured in a study of T cell responses to AZD1222 COVID-19 vaccine. Only in-frame clones appear in the TCRdb table, and some are missing; sequencing was by immunoSEQ multiplex PCR. The repertoire includes fewer than 100,000 clones, roughly 87% of them detected once, and around a tenth sits in the top ten. The clonotype comes from an adult who received the AZD1222 COVID-19 vaccine. This sample comprised peripheral blood, obtained 28 days after the second AZD1222 dose.

The DNA of the CDR3 is TGTGCCAGCAGCCGGGGGACAGACTATGGCTACACCTTC. This codes for CASSRGTDYGYTF. This sequence joins TRBV3-1 (or the pseudogene TRBV3-2) and TRBJ1-2, with TRBD1 matching 7 bases. Germline CDR1 and CDR2: LGHDT and YNNKEL (reference sequence). V shed 4 bases, J shed 3 bases, and the junction held 2 bases outside the gene matches. The CDR3 covers 13 residues.